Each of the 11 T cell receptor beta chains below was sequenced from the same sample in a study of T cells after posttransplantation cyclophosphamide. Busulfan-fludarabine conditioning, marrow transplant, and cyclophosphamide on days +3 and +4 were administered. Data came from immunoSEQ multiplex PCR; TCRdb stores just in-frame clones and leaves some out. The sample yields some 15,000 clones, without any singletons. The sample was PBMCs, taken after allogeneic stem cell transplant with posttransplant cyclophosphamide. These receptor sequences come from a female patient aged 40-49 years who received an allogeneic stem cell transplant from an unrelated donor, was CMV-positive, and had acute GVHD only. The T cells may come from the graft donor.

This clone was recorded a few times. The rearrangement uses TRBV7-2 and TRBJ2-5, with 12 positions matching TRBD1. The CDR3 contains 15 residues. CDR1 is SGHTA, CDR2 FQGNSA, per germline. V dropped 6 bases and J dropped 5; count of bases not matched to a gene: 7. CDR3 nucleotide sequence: TGTGCCAGCAGTCAGGGACAGGGGGCGTGGGAGACCCAGTACTTC. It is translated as CASSQGQGAWETQYF.

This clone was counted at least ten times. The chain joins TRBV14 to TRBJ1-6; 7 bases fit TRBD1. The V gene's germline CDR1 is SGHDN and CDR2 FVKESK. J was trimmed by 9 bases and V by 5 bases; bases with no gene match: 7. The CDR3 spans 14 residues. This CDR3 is CASSATGNGSPLHF. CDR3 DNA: TGTGCCAGCAGCGCGACAGGGAATGGTTCACCCCTCCACTTT. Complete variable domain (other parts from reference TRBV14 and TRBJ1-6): EAGVTQFPSHSVIEKGQTVTLRCDPISGHDNLYWYRRVMGKEIKFLLHFVKESKQDESGMPNNRFLAERTGGTYSTLKVQPAELEDSGVYFCASSATGNGSPLHFGNGTRLTVT.

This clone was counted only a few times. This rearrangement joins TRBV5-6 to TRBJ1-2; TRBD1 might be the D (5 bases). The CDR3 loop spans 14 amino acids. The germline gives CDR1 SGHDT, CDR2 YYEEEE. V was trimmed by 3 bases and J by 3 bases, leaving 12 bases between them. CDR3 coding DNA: TGTGCCAGCAGCTACTTACAGGTATACTATGGCTACACCTTC. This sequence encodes CASSYLQVYYGYTF. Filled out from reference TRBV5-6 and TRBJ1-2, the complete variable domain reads DAGVTQSPTHLIKTRGQQVTLRCSPKSGHDTVSWYQQALGQGPQFIFQYYEEEERQRGNFPDRFSGHQFPNYSSELNVNALLLGDSALYLCASSYLQVYYGYTFGSGTRLTVV.

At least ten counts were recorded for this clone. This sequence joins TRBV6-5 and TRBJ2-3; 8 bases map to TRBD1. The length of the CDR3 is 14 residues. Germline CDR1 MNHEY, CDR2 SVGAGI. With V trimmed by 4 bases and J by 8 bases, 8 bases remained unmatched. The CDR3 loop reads CASSSGRTGRTQYF. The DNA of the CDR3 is TGTGCCAGCAGTTCTGGTCGGACAGGGCGTACGCAGTATTTT.

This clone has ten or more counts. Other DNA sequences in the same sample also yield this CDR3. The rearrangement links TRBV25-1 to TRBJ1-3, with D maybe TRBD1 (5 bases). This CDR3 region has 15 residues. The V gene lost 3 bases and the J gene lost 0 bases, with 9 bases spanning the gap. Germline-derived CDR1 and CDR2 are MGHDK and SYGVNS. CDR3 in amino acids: CASSDNRYSGNTIYF. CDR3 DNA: TGTGCCAGCAGTGATAACAGGTACTCTGGAAACACCATATATTTT.

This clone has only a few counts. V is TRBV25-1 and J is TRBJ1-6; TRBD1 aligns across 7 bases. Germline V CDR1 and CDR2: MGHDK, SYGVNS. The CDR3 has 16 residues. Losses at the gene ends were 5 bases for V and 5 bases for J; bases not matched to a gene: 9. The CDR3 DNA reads TGTGCCAGCAGTTCCCCAGGGGGAGCCGATAATTCACCCCTCCACTTT. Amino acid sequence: CASSSPGGADNSPLHF.

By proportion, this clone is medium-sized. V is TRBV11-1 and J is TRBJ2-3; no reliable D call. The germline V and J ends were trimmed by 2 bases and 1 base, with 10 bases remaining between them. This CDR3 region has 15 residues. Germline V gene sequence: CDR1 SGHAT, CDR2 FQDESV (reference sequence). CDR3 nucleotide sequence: TGTGCCAGCAGCTTACCAGCGAGCGGCACAGATACGCAGTATTTT. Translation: CASSLPASGTDTQYF.

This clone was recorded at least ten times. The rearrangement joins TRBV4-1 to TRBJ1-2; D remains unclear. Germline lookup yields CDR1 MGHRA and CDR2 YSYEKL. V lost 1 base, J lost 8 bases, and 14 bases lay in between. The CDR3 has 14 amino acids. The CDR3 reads CASSQVEGRSGYTF. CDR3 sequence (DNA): TGCGCCAGCAGCCAAGTGGAGGGTCGTTCGGGCTACACCTTC.

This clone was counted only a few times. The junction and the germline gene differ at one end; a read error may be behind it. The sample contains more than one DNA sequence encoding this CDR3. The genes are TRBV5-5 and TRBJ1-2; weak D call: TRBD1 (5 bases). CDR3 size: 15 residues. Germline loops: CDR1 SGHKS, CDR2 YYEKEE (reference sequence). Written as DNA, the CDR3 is TGCGCCAGCAGCTTGGCCGTCGGGGGGTTCTATGGCTACACCTTC. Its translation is CASSLAVGGFYGYTF.

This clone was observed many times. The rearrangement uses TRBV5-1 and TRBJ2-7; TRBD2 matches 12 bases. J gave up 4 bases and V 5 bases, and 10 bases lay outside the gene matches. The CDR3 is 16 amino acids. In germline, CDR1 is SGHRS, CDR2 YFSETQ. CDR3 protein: CASRDDPSGRAYEQYF. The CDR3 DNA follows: TGCGCCAGCAGGGACGACCCTAGCGGGAGGGCGTACGAGCAGTACTTC.

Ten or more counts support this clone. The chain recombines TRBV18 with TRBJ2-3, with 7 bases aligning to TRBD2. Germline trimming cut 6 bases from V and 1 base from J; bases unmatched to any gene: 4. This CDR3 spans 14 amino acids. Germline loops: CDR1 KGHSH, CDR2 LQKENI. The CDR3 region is CASSPAGGTDTQYF. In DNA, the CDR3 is TGTGCCAGCTCCCCGGCGGGGGGCACAGATACGCAGTATTTT.